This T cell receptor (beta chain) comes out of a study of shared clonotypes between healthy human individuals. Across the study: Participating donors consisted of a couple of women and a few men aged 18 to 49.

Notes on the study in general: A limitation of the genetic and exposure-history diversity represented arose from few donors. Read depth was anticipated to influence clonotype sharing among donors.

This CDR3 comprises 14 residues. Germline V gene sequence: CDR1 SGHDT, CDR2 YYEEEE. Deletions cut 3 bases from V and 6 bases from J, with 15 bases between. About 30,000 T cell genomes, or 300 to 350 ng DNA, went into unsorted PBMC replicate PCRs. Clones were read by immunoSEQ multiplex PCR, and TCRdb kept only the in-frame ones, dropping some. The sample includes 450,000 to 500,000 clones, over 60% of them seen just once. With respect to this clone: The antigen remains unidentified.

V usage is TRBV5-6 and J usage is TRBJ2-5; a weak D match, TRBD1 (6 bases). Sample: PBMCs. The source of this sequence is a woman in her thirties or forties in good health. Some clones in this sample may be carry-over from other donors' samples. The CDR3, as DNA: TGTGCCAGCAGCTCATCCAGGGGAGTGCAGACCCAGTACTTC. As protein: CASSSSRGVQTQYF.